This T cell receptor (beta chain) was recovered during a study of cytomegalovirus exposure and HLA in healthy donors. 60 Vbeta and 13 Jbeta primers were used in PCR. Clones were sequenced by immunoSEQ multiplex PCR, and TCRdb holds only the in-frame ones, with some missing. The table shows roughly 200,000 clones, with over 65% occurring only once. Per germline, CDR1 SGDLS and CDR2 YYNGEE. The CDR3 spans 13 residues. Losses at the gene ends were 6 bases for V and 8 bases for J; bases not matched to a gene: 8. The TCR sequence derives from a man between 18 and 29 years old in good health and CMV-seronegative. The genes are TRBV9 and TRBJ1-2; 9 bases are a match to TRBD1. What was sequenced was PBMCs. The CDR3 nucleotides are TGTGCCAGCACCTGGGGACAGGGTAACGGCTACACCTTC. Translated, it gives CASTWGQGNGYTF. The full variable domain, its missing parts supplied by reference TRBV9 and TRBJ1-2, is DSGVTQTPKHLITATGQRVTLRCSPRSGDLSVYWYQQSLDQGLQFLIQYYNGEERAKGNILERFSAQQFPDLHSELNLSSLELGDSALYFCASTWGQGNGYTFGSGTRLTVV.